This TCR beta chain was profiled in a study of vaccination and CD4 T cells after COVID-19. The study, taken as a whole, reports: Spike mono-reactivity held for 304 of 307 vaccine-specific clones in convalescent patients.

Cultured CD4+ T-cell DNA underwent Oncomine TCR Beta short-read sequencing. TCRdb independently ran MiXCR on the PCR reads; one entry per CDR3 protein. The sample consists of tens of thousands of distinct CDR3 sequences, roughly 70% of them appearing once. Described treatment: roughly ten-day PBMC culture with coronavirus spike peptide pools or control peptides (ViraFEST assay). Culture of two million PBMCs per well took place with about 9.1 IU/ml IL-2 and 8.5 to 10 ug/ml peptide pools. The CDR3 runs to 12 residues. Trimming shortened V by 8 bases and J by 5 bases, and 12 bases separated the two germline ends. Germline V gene lookup returns CDR1 SNHLY and CDR2 FYNNEI. As concerns this clonotype: Its antigen remains unidentified.

The sequence was collected from a human donor who received a COVID-19 vaccine. The source was CD4+ T cells from blood, cultured in vitro, collected after SARS-CoV-2 vaccination. This chain connects TRBV2 to TRBJ2-5, with D tentatively TRBD2 (5 bases). The DNA for the CDR3 is TGTGCCAGCGGACCCACTAGGGAGACCCAGTACTTC. It codes for CASGPTRETQYF.